Described below is a single TCR beta chain sequence and its context. The CDR3 is made up of 12 amino acids. The germline CDR1 and CDR2 sequences are SGHVS and FNYEAQ. The V end lost 6 bases, the J end lost 9 bases, and 12 bases lay between the germline ends. The data were obtained in a study of cytomegalovirus exposure and HLA in healthy donors. Unrecorded immune exposure was likely among donors, who were nominally healthy when sampled. The study ran its PCR with 60 Vbeta and 13 Jbeta primers. TCRdb's table, derived via immunoSEQ multiplex PCR, lists solely in-frame clones and lacks some. The data show around 80,000 clones, around 62% seen once.

The receptor's source is a male donor in good health and CMV-seropositive. The chain carries TRBV7-6 and TRBJ2-1; D is perhaps TRBD1 (5 bases). The sequenced sample consisted of PBMCs. The CDR3 sequence: CASSFRAGEQFF. For the CDR3, the DNA is TGTGCCAGCAGTTTCAGGGCCGGTGAGCAGTTCTTC.